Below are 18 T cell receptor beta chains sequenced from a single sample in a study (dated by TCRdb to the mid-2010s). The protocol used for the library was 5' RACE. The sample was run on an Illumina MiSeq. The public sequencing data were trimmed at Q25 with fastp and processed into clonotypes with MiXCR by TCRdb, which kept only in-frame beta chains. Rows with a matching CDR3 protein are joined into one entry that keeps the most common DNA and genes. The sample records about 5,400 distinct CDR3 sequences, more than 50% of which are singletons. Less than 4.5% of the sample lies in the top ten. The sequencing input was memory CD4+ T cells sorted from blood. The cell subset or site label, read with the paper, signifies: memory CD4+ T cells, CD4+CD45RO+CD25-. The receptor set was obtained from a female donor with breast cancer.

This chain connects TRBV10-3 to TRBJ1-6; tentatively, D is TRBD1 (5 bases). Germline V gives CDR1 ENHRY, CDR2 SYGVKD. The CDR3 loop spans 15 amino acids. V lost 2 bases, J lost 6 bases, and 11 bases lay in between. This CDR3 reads CAISERGQGNSPLHF. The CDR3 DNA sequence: TGTGCCATCAGTGAGAGGGGCCAGGGTAATTCACCCCTCCACTTT.

DNA for the CDR3: TGCAGCGTTCAGGGGTTAGCCAAAAACATTCAGTACTTC. Translating it yields CSVQGLAKNIQYF. The gene calls are TRBV29-1 and TRBJ2-4; a possible D gene is TRBD1 (6 bases). This CDR3 region has 13 residues. Germline CDR1 reads SQVTM; CDR2 reads ANQGSEA. Trimming left V 5 bases short and J 0 bases short, with 8 bases between.

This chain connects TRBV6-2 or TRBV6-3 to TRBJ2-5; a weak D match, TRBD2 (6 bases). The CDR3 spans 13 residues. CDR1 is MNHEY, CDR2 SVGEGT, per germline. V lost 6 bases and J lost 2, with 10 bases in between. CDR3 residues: CASRSGTQETQYF. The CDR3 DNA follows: TGTGCCAGCAGGTCCGGGACTCAAGAGACCCAGTACTTC.

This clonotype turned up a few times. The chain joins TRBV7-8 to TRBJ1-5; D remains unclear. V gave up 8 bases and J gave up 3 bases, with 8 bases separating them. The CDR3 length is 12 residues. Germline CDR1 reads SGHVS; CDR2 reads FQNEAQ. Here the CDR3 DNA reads TGTGCCAGCGGGCGGAACAATCAGCCCCAGCATTTT. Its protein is CASGRNNQPQHF.

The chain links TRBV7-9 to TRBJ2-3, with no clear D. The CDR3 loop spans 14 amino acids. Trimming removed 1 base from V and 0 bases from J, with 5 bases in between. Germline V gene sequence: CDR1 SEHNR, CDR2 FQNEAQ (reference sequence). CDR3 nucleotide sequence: TGTGCCAGCAGCTTAGAAGGCAGCACAGATACGCAGTATTTT. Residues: CASSLEGSTDTQYF.

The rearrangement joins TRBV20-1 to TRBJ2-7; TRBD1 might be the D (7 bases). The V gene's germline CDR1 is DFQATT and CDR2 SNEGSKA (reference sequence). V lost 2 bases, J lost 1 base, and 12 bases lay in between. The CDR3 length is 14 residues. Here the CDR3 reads CSARPGGWSYEQYF. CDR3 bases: TGCAGTGCTAGACCAGGGGGGTGGTCCTACGAGCAGTACTTC.

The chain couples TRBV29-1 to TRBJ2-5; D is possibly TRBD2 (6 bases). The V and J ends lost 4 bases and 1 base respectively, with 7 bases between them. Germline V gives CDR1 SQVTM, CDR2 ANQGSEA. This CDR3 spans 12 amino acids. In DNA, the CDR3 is TGCAGCGTTGTGGAGGGCCAAGAGACCCAGTACTTC. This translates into CSVVEGQETQYF.

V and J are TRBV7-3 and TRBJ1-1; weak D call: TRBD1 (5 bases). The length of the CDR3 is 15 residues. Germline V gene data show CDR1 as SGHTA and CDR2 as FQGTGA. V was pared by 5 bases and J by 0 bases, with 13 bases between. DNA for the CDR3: TGTGCCAGCAGCCCGACGGGGGGAATGAACACTGAAGCTTTCTTT. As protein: CASSPTGGMNTEAFF.

The chain's CDR3 is CASSLNAGANSPLHF. In DNA, the CDR3 is TGTGCCAGCAGCTTAAACGCCGGGGCTAATTCACCCCTCCACTTT. This chain connects TRBV7-3 to TRBJ1-6, with TRBD1 as a possible D gene (5 bases). The CDR3 spans 15 residues. Germline CDR1 and CDR2: SGHTA and FQGTGA. V lost 1 base to trimming and J lost 6 bases, with 10 bases between them.

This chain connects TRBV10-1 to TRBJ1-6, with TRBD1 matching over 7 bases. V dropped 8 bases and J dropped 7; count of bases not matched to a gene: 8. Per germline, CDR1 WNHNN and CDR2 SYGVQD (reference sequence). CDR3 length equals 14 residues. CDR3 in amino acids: CASRDRAENSPLHF. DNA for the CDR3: TGCGCCAGCCGAGACAGGGCCGAAAATTCACCCCTCCACTTT.

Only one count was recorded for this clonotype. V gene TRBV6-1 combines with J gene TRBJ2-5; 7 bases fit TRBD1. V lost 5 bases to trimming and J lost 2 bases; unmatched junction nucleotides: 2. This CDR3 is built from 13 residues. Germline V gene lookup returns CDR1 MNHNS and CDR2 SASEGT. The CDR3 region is CASSRDRQETQYF. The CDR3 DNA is TGTGCCAGCAGTCGGGACAGACAAGAGACCCAGTACTTC.

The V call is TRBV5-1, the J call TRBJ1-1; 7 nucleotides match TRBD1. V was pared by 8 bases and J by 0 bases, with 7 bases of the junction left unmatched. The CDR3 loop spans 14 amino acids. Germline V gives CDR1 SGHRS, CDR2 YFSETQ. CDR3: CASKDRPMNTEAFF. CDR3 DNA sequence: TGCGCCAGTAAGGACAGGCCCATGAACACTGAAGCTTTCTTT.

The CDR3 region has the DNA TGTGCCAGCAGCCAATATGGGACACTGAACACTGAAGCTTTCTTT. It encodes CASSQYGTLNTEAFF. The genes are TRBV7-9 and TRBJ1-1; D perhaps matches TRBD1 (6 bases). Trimming cost V 5 bases and J 0 bases, with 13 bases left between them. Germline-derived CDR1 and CDR2 are SEHNR and FQNEAQ (reference sequence). The CDR3 is 15 residues long.

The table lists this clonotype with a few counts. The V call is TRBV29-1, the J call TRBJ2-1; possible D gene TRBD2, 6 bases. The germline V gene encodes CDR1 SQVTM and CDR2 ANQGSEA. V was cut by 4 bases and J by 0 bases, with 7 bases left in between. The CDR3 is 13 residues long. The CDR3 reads CSVATSSYNEQFF. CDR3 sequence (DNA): TGCAGCGTTGCGACTAGCTCCTACAATGAGCAGTTCTTC.

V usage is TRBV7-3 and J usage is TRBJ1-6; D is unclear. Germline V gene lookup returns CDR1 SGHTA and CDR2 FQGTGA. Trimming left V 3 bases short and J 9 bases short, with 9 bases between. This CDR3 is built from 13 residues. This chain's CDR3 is CASSLGLGSPLHF. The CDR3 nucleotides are TGTGCCAGCAGCTTGGGCCTAGGTTCACCCCTCCACTTT.

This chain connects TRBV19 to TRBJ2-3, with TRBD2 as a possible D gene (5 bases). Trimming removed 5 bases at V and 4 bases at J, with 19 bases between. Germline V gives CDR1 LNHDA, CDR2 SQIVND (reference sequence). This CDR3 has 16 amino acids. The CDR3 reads CASSAGGGRTADTQYF. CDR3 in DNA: TGTGCCAGTAGTGCGGGTGGAGGAAGAACCGCAGATACGCAGTATTTT.

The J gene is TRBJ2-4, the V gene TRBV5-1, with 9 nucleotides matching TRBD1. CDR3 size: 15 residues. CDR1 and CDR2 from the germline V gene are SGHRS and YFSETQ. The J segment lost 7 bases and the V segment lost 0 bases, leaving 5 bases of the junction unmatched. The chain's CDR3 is CASSLGDRVANIQYF. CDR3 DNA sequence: TGCGCCAGCAGCTTGGGGGACAGGGTGGCGAACATTCAGTACTTC.

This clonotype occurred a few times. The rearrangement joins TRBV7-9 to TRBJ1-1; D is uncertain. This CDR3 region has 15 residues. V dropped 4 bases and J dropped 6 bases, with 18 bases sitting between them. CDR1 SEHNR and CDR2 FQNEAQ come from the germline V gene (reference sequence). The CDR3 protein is CASSSHTVGKAEAFF. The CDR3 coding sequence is TGTGCCAGCAGCTCCCACACGGTGGGTAAGGCTGAAGCTTTCTTT.